The 8 T cell receptor beta chains in this list originate from one sample, sequenced in a study of blood T cell repertoires in COVID-19. Data came from immunoSEQ multiplex PCR; TCRdb stores just in-frame clones and leaves some out. The table includes under 250,000 clones, 80% to 90% detected once. Sequencing input: PBMCs or T cells enriched from blood (not recorded which). Every receptor here comes from a woman aged 35 to 49 who had been exposed to COVID-19.

J is TRBJ1-5 and V is TRBV5-6; 7 bases are a match to TRBD1. Unmatched junction bases numbered 6, after V lost 0 bases and J lost 6 bases. The CDR3 is made up of 15 amino acids. The germline CDR1 and CDR2 sequences are SGHDT and YYEEEE. CDR3 protein: CASSLGGGLGQPQHF. As DNA, the CDR3 is TGTGCCAGCAGCTTGGGAGGGGGCTTAGGTCAGCCCCAGCATTTT.

V gene TRBV4-3 combines with J gene TRBJ2-2; possible D gene TRBD1, 6 bases. CDR3 length: 16 amino acids. The V gene's germline CDR1 is LGHNA and CDR2 YSLEER. Trimming took off 0 bases at V and 4 bases at J, with 12 bases between the two ends. The CDR3 bases are TGCGCCAGCAGCCAAGATCTGGGGGCCGGCACCGGGGAGCTGTTTTTT. Translated: CASSQDLGAGTGELFF.

The rearrangement joins TRBV10-3 to TRBJ1-4, with 8 positions matching TRBD1. Germline V gene sequence: CDR1 ENHRY, CDR2 SYGVKD. The CDR3 is 13 residues long. After removal of 8 bases from V and 4 bases from J, the junction contained 3 bases not matched to a gene. CDR3 amino acids: CAIGQGLNEKLFF. Here the CDR3 DNA reads TGTGCCATCGGACAGGGTCTTAATGAAAAACTGTTTTTT.

The CDR3 protein is CASRPRQGETQYF. The CDR3 coding sequence is TGTGCCAGTAGGCCGAGACAGGGGGAGACCCAGTACTTC. This chain links TRBV19 with TRBJ2-5; 8 bases agree with TRBD1. CDR1 is LNHDA and CDR2 is SQIVND in the germline V gene (reference sequence). This CDR3 has 13 amino acids. Trimming took 6 bases from V and 5 from J; bases not matched to a gene: 5.

This chain uses TRBV24-1 with TRBJ2-5; TRBD1 matches at 7 bases. This CDR3 has 16 amino acids. With 4 bases clipped from V and 4 bases from J, the junction kept 11 bases outside the gene matches. Germline values: CDR1 KGHDR, CDR2 SFDVKD. CDR3: CATSEPTGLERETQYF. DNA of the CDR3: TGTGCCACCAGTGAACCGACAGGGTTGGAGAGAGAGACCCAGTACTTC.

This clone turned up a few times. This chain links TRBV10-3 with TRBJ2-2, with D unresolved. CDR1 ENHRY and CDR2 SYGVKD come from the germline V gene. The CDR3 contains 13 residues. The germline V and J ends were trimmed by 7 bases and 1 base, with 7 bases remaining between them. CDR3 bases: TGTGCCATCACTCCAGGGAACACCGGGGAGCTGTTTTTT. Protein: CAITPGNTGELFF.

This clone was observed once. The chain is built from TRBV13 and TRBJ1-6, with 8 bases identical to TRBD1. The CDR3 sequence is 16 residues long. The ends lost 5 bases at V and 7 bases at J; junction bases unmatched: 10. CDR1 PRHDT and CDR2 FYEKMQ come from the germline V gene (reference sequence). CDR3 sequence: CASSLRQGRRNSPLHF. The CDR3 nucleotides read TGTGCCAGCAGCCTAAGACAGGGGAGAAGGAATTCACCCCTCCACTTT.

The V gene is TRBV19, the J gene TRBJ1-2; 7 bases agree with TRBD1. The CDR3 runs 14 residues. Per germline, CDR1 LNHDA and CDR2 SQIVND (reference sequence). Unmatched junction bases numbered 11, after V lost 6 bases and J lost 7 bases. CDR3 DNA sequence: TGTGCCAGTAGAACGGGGACAGACCATGGTGGCTACACCTTC. Translation: CASRTGTDHGGYTF.